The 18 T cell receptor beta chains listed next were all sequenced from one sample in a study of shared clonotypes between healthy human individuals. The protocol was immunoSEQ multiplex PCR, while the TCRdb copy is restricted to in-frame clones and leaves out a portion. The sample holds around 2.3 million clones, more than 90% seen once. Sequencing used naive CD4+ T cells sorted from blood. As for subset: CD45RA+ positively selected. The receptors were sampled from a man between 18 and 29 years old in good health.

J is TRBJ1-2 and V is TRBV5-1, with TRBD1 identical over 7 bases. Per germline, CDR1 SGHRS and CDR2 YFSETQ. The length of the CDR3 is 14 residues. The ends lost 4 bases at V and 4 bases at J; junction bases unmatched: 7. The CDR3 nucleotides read TGCGCCAGCAGCCAAGGGACAGCGAGCTATGGCTACACCTTC. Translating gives CASSQGTASYGYTF.

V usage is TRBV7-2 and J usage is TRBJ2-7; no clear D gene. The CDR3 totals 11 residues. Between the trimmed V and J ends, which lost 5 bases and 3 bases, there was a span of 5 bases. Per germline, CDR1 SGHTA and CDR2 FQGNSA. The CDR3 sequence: CASSPDYEQYF. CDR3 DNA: TGTGCCAGCAGCCCCGACTACGAGCAGTACTTC.

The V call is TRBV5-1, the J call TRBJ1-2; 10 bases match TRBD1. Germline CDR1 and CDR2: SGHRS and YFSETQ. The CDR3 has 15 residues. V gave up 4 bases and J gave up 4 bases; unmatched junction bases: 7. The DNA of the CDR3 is TGCGCCAGCAGCCCAGGAGGGACAGGGGTCTATGGCTACACCTTC. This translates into CASSPGGTGVYGYTF.

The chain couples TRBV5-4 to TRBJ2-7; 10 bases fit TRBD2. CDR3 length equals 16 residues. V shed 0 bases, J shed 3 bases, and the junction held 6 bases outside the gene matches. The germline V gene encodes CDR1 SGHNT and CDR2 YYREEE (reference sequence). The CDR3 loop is CASSLGGLAGVYEQYF. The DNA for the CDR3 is TGTGCCAGCAGCTTGGGTGGTCTAGCGGGGGTCTACGAGCAGTACTTC.

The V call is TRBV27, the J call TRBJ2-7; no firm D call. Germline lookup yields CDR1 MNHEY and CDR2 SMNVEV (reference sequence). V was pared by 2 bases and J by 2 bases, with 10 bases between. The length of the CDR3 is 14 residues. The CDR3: CASSLGPGPYEQYF. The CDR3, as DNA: TGTGCCAGCAGTTTAGGTCCGGGTCCCTACGAGCAGTACTTC.

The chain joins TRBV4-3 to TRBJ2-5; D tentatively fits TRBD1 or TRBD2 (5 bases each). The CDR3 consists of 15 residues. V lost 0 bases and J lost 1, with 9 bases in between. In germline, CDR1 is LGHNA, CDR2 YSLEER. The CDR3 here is CASSQDWDGQETQYF. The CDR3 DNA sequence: TGCGCCAGCAGCCAAGATTGGGACGGCCAAGAGACCCAGTACTTC.

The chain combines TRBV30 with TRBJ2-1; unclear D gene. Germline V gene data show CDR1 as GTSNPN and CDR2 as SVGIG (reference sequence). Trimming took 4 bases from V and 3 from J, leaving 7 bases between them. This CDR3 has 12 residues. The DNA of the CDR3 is TGTGCCTGGAATAAGTTCTACAATGAGCAGTTCTTC. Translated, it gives CAWNKFYNEQFF.

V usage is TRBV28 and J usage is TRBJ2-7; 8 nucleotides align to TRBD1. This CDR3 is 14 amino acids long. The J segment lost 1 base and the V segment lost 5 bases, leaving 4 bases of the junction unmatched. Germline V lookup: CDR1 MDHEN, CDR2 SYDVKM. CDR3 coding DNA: TGTGCCAGCAGTCGACAGGGGATTTCCTACGAGCAGTACTTC. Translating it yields CASSRQGISYEQYF.

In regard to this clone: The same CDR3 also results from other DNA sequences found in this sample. The CDR3 nucleotides are TGTGCCAGCAGCTTTACGGGATTGGAGACCCAGTACTTC. This translates into CASSFTGLETQYF. V usage is TRBV7-9 and J usage is TRBJ2-5; perhaps TRBD2 as D (5 bases). CDR1 is SEHNR and CDR2 is FQNEAQ in the germline V gene (reference sequence). This CDR3 region has 13 residues. Between the trimmed V and J ends, which lost 3 bases and 5 bases, there was a span of 10 bases. Using reference TRBV7-9 and TRBJ2-5 for the parts outside the CDR3, the full variable domain is DTGVSQNPRHKITKRGQNVTFRCDPISEHNRLYWYRQTLGQGPEFLTYFQNEAQLEKSRLLSDRFSAERPKGSFSTLEIQRTEQGDSAMYLCASSFTGLETQYFGPGTRLLVL.

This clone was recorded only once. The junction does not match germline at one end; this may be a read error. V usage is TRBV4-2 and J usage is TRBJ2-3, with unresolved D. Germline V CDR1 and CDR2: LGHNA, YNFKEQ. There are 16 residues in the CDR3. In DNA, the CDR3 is TGTGCCAGCAGCGAAAGCTGGCTCACGGTCACAGATTCGCAGTATTTT. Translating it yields CASSESWLTVTDSQYF.

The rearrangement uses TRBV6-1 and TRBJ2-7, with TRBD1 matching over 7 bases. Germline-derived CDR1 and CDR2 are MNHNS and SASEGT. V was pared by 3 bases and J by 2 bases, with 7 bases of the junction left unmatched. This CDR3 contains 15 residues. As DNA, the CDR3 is TGTGCCAGCAGTGATGCTAGGGGGCAGACCTACGAGCAGTACTTC. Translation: CASSDARGQTYEQYF.

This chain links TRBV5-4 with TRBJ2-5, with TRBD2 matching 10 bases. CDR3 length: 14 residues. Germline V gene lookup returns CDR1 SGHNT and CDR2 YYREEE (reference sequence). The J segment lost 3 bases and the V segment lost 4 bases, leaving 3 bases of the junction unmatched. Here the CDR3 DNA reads TGTGCCAGCAGCACCGGACTAGCGGAAGAGACCCAGTACTTC. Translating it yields CASSTGLAEETQYF.

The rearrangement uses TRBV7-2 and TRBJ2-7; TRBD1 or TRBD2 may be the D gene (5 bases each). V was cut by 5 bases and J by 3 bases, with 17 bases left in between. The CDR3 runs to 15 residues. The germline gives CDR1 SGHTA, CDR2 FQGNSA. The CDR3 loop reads CASSPSGAYVYEQYF. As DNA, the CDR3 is TGTGCCAGCAGCCCATCCGGGGCCTACGTCTACGAGCAGTACTTC.

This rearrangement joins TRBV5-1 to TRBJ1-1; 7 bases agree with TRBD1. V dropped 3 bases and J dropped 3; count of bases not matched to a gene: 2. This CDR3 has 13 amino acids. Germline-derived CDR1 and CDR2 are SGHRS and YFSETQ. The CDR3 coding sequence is TGCGCCAGCAGCTGGGGACAGTACACTGAAGCTTTCTTT. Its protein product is CASSWGQYTEAFF. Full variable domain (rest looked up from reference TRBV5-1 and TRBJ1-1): KAGVTQTPRYLIKTRGQQVTLSCSPISGHRSVSWYQQTPGQGLQFLFEYFSETQRNKGNFPGRFSGRQFSNSRSEMNVSTLELGDSALYLCASSWGQYTEAFFGQGTRLTVV.

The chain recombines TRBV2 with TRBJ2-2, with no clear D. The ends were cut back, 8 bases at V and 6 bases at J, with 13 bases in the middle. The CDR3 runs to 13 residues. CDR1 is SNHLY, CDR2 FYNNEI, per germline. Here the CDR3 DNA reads TGTGCCAGCTCGTCAATGCGGTCCGGGGAGCTGTTTTTT. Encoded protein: CASSSMRSGELFF.

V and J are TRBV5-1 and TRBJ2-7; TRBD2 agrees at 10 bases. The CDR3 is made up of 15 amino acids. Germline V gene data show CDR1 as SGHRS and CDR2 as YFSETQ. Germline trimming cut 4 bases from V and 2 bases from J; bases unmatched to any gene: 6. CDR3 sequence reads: CASSEGGLAAYEQYF. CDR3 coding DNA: TGCGCCAGCAGCGAGGGAGGACTAGCGGCCTACGAGCAGTACTTC.

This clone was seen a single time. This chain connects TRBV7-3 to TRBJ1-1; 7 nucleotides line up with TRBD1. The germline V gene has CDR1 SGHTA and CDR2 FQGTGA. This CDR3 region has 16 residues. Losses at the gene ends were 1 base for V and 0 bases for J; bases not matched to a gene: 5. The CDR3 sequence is CASSLNGGQLNTEAFF. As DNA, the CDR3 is TGTGCCAGCAGCTTAAATGGGGGACAGTTGAACACTGAAGCTTTCTTT.

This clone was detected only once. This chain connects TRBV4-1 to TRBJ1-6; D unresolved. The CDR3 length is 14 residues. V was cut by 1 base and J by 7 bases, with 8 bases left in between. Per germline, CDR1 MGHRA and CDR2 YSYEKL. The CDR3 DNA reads TGCGCCAGCAGCCAAGGCGTGAAAAATTCACCCCTCCACTTT. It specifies CASSQGVKNSPLHF.